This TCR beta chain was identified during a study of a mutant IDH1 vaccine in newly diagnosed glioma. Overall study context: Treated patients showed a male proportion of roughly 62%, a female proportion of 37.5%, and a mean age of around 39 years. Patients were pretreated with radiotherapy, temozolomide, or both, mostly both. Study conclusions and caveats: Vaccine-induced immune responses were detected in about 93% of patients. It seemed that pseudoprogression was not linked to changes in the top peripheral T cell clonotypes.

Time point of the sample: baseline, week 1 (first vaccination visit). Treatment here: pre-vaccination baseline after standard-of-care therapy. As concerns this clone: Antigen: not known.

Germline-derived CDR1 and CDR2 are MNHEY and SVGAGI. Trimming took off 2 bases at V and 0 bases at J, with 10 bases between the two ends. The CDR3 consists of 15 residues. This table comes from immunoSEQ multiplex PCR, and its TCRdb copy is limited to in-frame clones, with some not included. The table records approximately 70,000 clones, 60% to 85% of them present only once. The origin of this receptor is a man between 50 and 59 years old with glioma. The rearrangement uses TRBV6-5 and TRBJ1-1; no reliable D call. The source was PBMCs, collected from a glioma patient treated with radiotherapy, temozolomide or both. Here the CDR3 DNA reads TGTGCCAGCAGTTACGGGCCGGCGCTGAACACTGAAGCTTTCTTT. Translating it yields CASSYGPALNTEAFF.